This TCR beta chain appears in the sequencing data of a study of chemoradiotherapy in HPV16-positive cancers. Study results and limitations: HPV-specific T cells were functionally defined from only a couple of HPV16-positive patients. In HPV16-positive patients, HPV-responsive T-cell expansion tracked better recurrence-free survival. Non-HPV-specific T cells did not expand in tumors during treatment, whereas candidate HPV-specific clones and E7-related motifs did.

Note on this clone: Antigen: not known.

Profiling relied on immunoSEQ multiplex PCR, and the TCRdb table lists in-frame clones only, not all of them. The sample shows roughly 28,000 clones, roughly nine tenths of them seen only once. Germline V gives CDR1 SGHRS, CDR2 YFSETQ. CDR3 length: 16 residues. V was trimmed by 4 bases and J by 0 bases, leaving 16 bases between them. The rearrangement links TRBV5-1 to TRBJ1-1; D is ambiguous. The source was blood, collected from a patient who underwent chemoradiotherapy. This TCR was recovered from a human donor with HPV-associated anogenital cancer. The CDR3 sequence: CASSRRSSSLNTEAFF. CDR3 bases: TGCGCCAGCAGCCGTAGGAGTTCTAGTTTGAACACTGAAGCTTTCTTT.